The clone carrying this T cell receptor beta chain was observed a handful of times. This specimen belongs to a study of blood T cell repertoires in COVID-19. Study information: Donors in the United States, Italy and Spain gave samples during acute or convalescent COVID-19.

Trimming took 2 bases from V and 3 from J, leaving 8 bases between them. The CDR3 sequence is 14 residues long. Per germline, CDR1 LGHNA and CDR2 YSLEER. Sequencing was performed with immunoSEQ multiplex PCR; in TCRdb, only in-frame clones are kept and a portion is missing. Here the sample spans about 170,000 clones, roughly 86% being singletons. The receptor was isolated from a man between 65 and 85 years old with acute or convalescent COVID-19. V gene TRBV4-3 combines with J gene TRBJ1-3; D is ambiguous. Sequencing used peripheral blood. CDR3 loop: CASSQWAGGNTIYF. The CDR3 DNA sequence: TGCGCCAGCAGCCAATGGGCAGGTGGAAACACCATATATTTT.